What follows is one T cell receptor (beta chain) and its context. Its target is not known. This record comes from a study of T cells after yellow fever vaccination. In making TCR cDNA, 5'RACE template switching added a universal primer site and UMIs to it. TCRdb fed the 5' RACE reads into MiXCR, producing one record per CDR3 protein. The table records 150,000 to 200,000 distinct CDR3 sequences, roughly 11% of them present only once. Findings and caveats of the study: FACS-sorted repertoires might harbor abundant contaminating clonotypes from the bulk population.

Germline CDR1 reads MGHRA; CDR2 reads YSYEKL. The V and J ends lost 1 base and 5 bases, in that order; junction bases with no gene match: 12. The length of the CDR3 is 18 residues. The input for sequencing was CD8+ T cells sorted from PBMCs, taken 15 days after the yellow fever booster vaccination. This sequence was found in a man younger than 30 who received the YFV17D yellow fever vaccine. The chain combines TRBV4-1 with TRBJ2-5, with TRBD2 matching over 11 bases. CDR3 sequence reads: CASSQVGASGGRAETQYF. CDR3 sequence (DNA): TGCGCCAGCAGCCAAGTCGGGGCTAGCGGGGGGAGGGCGGAGACCCAGTACTTC.